This T cell receptor beta chain was observed in a study of cytomegalovirus exposure and HLA in healthy donors. This clone was counted only a few times. Its antigen is as yet unknown. The PCR was carried out with 60 Vbeta primers and 13 Jbeta primers. The assay was immunoSEQ multiplex PCR, and TCRdb's table has in-frame clones only and misses some. The sample has about 170,000 clones, about 59% seen once. Findings of the study overall: Some highly shared sequence variants likely arose as a pipeline artifact.

CDR3 length equals 14 residues. The V segment lost 6 bases and the J segment 3 bases; nucleotides outside the gene matches: 6. Per germline, CDR1 MNHNY and CDR2 SVGAGI (reference sequence). The genes are TRBV6-6 and TRBJ2-3, with 7 bases lining up with TRBD2. The source is a man aged 35-49 years in good health and CMV-seronegative. Sequencing was performed on PBMCs. CDR3 nucleotides: TGTGCCAGCAGCGTAGCGGGTGAGACAGATACGCAGTATTTT. This codes for CASSVAGETDTQYF.